This T cell receptor beta chain was found in a study of blood T cell repertoires in COVID-19. About the research overall: The samples span acute and convalescent COVID-19 from the United States, Italy and Spain. T cells, B-cell-depleted T cells, or PBMCs supplied cDNA or gDNA.

The CDR3 sequence is 15 residues long. Trimming removed 3 bases at V and 5 bases at J, with 17 bases between. Per germline, CDR1 SGDLS and CDR2 YYNGEE. Authors' analysis steps: Nucleated cell counts were estimated from reference gene primer amplification. Using immunoSEQ multiplex PCR, the repertoire was profiled, and TCRdb retains in-frame clones only, with some absent. That table is the source of V, J and clone size, and D and trimming were worked out from the DNA. The sample has more than 35,000 clones, 89% seen once; the top ten hold roughly 6.4%. The receptor was derived from a human donor in a cohort sampled during active COVID-19. V gene TRBV9 combines with J gene TRBJ2-5; the D gene is possibly TRBD2 (7 bases). Source material: peripheral blood. The CDR3 is CASSEGGGARETQYF. CDR3 nucleotides: TGTGCCAGCAGCGAGGGGGGAGGGGCCAGGGAGACCCAGTACTTC.